This TCR beta chain was recovered during a study of patients and donors after allogeneic stem cell transplantation. This CDR3 contains 12 residues. The ends were cut back, 5 bases at V and 8 bases at J, with 11 bases in the middle. Per the germline V gene, CDR1 is SGHRS and CDR2 is YFSETQ. TCRdb reprocessed the RT-PCR reads via MiXCR and lists one record per CDR3 protein. The sample consists of 410,000 or so distinct CDR3 sequences, 16% of them appearing once. The sequencing sample was made of blood, either unsorted or a sorted T cell fraction (not recorded which). This rearrangement joins TRBV5-1 to TRBJ2-1; perhaps D is TRBD1 or TRBD2 (5 bases each). The receptor was isolated from a human donor who was either an allogeneic HSCT recipient or a stem cell or donor lymphocyte infusion donor (not recorded which). It is not recorded whose cells these are; they may come from a transplant donor. The DNA for the CDR3 is TGCGCCAGCAGACGGGACCTGGATGAGCAGTTCTTC. This encodes CASRRDLDEQFF.